This T cell receptor beta chain is from a study of type 1 and type 2 diabetes patients. The CDR3 has 16 residues. The germline V gene has CDR1 SGHVS and CDR2 FQNEAQ. V dropped 0 bases and J dropped 0 bases, with 11 bases sitting between them. General study findings and limits: Groups were not age- or gender-matched, which may bias interpretation.

The PCR template was genomic DNA. The TCR beta CDR3 region was amplified using 30 forward and 13 reverse primers. TCRdb called the multiplex PCR reads again in MiXCR, with one record for every CDR3 protein. The table includes 250,000 or so distinct CDR3 sequences, approximately 45% detected once. This clonotype was found many times. The target antigen is unknown. Donors had no other autoimmune disease or infection in four weeks. This clonotype originated in a man younger than 30 with type 2 diabetes. The rearrangement joins TRBV7-8 to TRBJ1-1, with unresolved D. The sequenced sample consisted of peripheral blood mononuclear cells (PBMCs). CDR3 sequence (DNA): TGTGCCAGCAGCTTAGCGGACGAGACATTGAACACTGAAGCTTTCTTT. Translating it yields CASSLADETLNTEAFF.